This TCR beta chain derives from a study of spatial heterogeneity in lung cancer. Via MiXCR, TCRdb re-called the 5' RACE reads, giving one row per CDR3 protein. The table has about 25,000 distinct CDR3 sequences, roughly 5.5% seen once; the top ten hold around 23%. This clonotype was detected a few times. Sample time point: blood at routine non-recurrence follow-up after resection. Sequencing covered unsorted whole RNA taken from tumor, nontumor lung or frozen PBMC. The CDR3 contains 14 residues. The germline CDR1 and CDR2 sequences are MGHDK and SYGVNS. Trimming removed 1 base at V and 0 bases at J, with 6 bases between.

The input for sequencing was PBMCs, taken at follow-up. This receptor was identified in a male donor with early-stage non-small cell lung cancer. The chain employs TRBV25-1 and TRBJ1-2; D not certain. The CDR3 nucleotides are TGTGCCAGCAGTGAATGGCGACCTAACTATGGCTACACCTTC. The encoded protein is CASSEWRPNYGYTF.